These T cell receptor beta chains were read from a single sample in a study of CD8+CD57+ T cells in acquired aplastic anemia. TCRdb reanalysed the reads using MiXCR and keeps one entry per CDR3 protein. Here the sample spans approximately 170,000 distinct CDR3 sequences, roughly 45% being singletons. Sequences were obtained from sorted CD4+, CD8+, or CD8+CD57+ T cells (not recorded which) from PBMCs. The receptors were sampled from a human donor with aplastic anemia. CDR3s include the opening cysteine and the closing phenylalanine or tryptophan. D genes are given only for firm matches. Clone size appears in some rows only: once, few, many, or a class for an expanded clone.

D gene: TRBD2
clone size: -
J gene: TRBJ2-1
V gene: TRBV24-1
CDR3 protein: CATSDRASGGALDEQFF
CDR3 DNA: TGTGCCACCAGTGACCGAGCTAGCGGGGGGGCCCTTGATGAGCAGTTCTTC

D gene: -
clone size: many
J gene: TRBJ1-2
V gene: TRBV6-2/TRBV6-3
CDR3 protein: CASRDINYGYTF
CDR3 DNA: TGTGCCAGCAGGGACATTAACTATGGCTACACCTTC

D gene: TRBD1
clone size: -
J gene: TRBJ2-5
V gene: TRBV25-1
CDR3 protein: CATGQGQETQYF
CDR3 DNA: TGTGCCACCGGACAGGGTCAAGAGACCCAGTACTTC

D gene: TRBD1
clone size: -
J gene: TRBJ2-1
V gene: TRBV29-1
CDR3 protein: CSVGDRTYNEQFF
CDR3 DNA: TGCAGCGTTGGGGACAGAACCTACAATGAGCAGTTCTTC

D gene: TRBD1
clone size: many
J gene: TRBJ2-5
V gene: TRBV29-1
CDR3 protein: CSEGQGRETQYF
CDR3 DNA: TGCAGCGAGGGACAGGGTCGGGAGACCCAGTACTTC

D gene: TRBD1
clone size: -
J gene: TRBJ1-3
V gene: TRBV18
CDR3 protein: CASSLGQGNGNTIYF
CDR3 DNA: TGTGCCAGCTCGCTCGGACAGGGGAATGGAAACACCATATATTTT

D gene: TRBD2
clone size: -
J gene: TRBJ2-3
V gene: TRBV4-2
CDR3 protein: CASSQDLAGGGTDTQYF
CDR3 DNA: TGTGCCAGCAGCCAAGACCTAGCGGGGGGCGGGACAGATACGCAGTATTTT

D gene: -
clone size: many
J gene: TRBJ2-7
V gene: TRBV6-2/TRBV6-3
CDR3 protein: CASSLTAGEQYF
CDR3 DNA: TGTGCCAGCAGCCTCACTGCAGGCGAGCAGTACTTC

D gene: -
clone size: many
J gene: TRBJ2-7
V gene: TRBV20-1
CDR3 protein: CSARSVTDSYEQYF
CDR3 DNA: TGCAGTGCTAGATCTGTGACAGATTCCTACGAGCAGTACTTC

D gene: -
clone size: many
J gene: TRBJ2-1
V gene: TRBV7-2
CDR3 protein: CASSLGSPAGEQFF
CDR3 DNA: TGTGCCAGCAGCTTAGGCTCTCCCGCAGGTGAGCAGTTCTTC

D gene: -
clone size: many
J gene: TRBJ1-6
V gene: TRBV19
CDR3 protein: CASSMGQGNSPLHF
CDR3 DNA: TGTGCCAGTAGTATGGGGCAGGGTAATTCACCCCTCCACTTT

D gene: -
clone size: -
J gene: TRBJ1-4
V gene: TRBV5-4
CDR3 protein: CASSLRGDVNEKLFF
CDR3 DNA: TGTGCCAGCAGCTTGAGAGGGGACGTTAATGAAAAACTGTTTTTT

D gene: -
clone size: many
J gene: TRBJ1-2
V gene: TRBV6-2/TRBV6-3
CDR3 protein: CASSRALGYTF
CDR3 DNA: TGTGCCAGCAGCCGAGCACTTGGCTACACCTTC

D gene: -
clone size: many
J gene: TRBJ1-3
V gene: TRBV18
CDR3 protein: CASSPLGAAGNTIYF
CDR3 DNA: TGTGCCAGCTCACCATTGGGGGCAGCGGGAAACACCATATATTTT

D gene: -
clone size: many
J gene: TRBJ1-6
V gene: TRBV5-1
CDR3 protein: CASSLGGLNSPLHF
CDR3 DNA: TGCGCCAGCAGCTTGGGGGGGCTCAATTCACCCCTCCACTTT

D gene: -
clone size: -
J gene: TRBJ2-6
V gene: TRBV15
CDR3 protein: CATSRSSGSGANVLTF
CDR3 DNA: TGTGCCACCAGCAGGTCTTCAGGGTCTGGGGCCAACGTCCTGACTTTC

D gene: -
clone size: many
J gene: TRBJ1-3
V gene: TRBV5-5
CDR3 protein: CASSLAQAPSGNTIYF
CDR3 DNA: TGTGCCAGCAGCTTGGCCCAGGCACCCTCTGGAAACACCATATATTTT

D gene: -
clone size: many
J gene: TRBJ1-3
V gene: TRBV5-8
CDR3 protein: CASSLQGATIYF
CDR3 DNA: TGTGCCAGCAGCTTGCAAGGGGCGACCATATATTTT

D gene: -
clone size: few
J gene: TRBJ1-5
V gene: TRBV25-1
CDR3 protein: CASSEGKYSNQPQHF
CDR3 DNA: TGTGCCAGCAGTGAGGGGAAATATAGCAATCAGCCCCAGCATTTT

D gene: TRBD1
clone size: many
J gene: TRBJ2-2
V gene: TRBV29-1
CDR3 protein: CSVNRGTGELFF
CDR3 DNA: TGCAGCGTAAACAGGGGCACCGGGGAGCTGTTTTTT

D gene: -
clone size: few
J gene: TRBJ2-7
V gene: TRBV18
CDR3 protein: CASHTGGGAHEQYF
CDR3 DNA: TGTGCCAGCCACACGGGCGGCGGGGCGCACGAGCAGTACTTC

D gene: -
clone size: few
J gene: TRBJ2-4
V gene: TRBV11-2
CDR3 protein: CASSLMGVAAKDIQYF
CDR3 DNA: TGTGCCAGCAGCTTAATGGGGGTTGCGGCCAAAGACATTCAGTACTTC

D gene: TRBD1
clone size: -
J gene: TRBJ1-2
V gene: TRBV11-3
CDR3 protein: CASSLEDRAGYTF
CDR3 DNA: TGTGCCAGCAGCTTAGAGGACAGGGCTGGCTACACCTTC

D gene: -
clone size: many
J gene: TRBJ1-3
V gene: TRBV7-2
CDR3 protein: CASSLVGSLSGNTIYF
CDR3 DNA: TGTGCCAGCAGCTTAGTGGGGTCCCTTTCTGGAAACACCATATATTTT

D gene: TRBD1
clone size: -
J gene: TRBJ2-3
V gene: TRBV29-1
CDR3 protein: CSVEGRGTATF
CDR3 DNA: TGCAGCGTTGAAGGCAGGGGGACAGCGACGTTT

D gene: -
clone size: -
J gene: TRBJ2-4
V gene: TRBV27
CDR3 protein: CASTIDGWKNIQYF
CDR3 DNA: TGTGCCAGCACCATCGACGGGTGGAAAAACATTCAGTACTTC

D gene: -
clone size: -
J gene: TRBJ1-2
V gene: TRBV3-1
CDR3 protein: CASSQFRGYGYTF
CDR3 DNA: TGTGCCAGCAGCCAATTCAGGGGCTATGGCTACACCTTC

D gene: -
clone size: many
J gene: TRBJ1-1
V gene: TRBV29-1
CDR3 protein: CSVEDGRGTEAFF
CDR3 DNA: TGCAGCGTTGAAGATGGGAGGGGCACTGAAGCTTTCTTT

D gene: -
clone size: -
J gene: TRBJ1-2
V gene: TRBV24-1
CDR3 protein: CATSDSLIPFYGYTF
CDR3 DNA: TGTGCCACCAGTGATTCCCTGATTCCGTTCTATGGCTACACCTTC

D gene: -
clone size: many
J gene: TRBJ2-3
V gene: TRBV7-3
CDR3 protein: CASSLTQGAGGTAGTQYF
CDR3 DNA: TGTGCCAGCAGCTTAACTCAGGGAGCGGGCGGGACCGCGGGTACGCAGTATTTT

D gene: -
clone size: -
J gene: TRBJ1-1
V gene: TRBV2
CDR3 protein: CASSVDLGIPEAFF
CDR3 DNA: TGTGCCAGCAGTGTCGATTTAGGGATCCCTGAAGCTTTCTTT

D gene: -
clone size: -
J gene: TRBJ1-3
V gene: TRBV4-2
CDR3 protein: CASSQGDGAGFSGNTIYF
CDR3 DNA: TGTGCCAGCAGCCAAGGGGACGGGGCGGGTTTCTCTGGAAACACCATATATTTT

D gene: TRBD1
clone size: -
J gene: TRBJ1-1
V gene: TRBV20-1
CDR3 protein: CSPGQGANTEAFF
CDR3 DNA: TGCAGCCCGGGACAGGGGGCGAACACCGAAGCTTTCTTT

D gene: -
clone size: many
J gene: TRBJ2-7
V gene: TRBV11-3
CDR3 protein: CASSSDRAPYEQYF
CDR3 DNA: TGTGCCAGCAGCTCAGACCGGGCCCCCTACGAGCAGTACTTC

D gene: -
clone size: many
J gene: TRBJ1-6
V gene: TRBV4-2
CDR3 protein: CASSQVGGTNSPLHF
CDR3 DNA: TGTGCCAGCAGCCAAGTGGGGGGAACCAATTCACCCCTCCACTTT

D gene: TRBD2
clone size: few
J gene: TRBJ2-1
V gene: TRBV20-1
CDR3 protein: CSAATSGSGEQFF
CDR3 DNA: TGCAGTGCTGCTACTAGCGGGAGTGGTGAGCAGTTCTTC

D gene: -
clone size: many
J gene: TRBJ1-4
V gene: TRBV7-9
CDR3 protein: CASSLAGTNEKLFF
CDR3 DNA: TGTGCCAGCAGCTTAGCGGGGACTAATGAAAAACTGTTTTTT

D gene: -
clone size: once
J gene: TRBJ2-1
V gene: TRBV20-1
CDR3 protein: CSARGLSSYNEQFF
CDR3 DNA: TGCAGTGCTAGAGGACTAAGCTCCTACAATGAGCAGTTCTTC

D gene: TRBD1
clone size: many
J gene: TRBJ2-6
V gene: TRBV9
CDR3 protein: CASSGLQGAGSGANVLTF
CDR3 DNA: TGTGCCAGCAGCGGACTACAGGGGGCTGGATCTGGGGCCAACGTCCTGACTTTC

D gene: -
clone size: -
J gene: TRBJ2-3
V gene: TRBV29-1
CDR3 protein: CSVVGGPGTDTQYF
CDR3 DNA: TGCAGCGTTGTCGGAGGGCCAGGCACAGATACGCAGTATTTT

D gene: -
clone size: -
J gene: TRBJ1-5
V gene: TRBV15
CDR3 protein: CATSRDRQPQHF
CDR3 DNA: TGTGCCACCAGCAGAGATCGTCAGCCCCAGCATTTT

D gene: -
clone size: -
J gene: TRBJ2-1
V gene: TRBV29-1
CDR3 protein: CSPITAGISNEQFF
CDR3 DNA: TGCAGCCCTATCACGGCGGGAATTAGTAATGAGCAGTTCTTC

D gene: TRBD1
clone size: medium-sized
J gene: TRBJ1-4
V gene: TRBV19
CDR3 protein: CASSPGQGYEKLFF
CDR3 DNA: TGTGCCAGTAGCCCGGGACAGGGGTATGAAAAACTGTTTTTT

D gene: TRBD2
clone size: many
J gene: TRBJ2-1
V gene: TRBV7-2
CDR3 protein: CASRTKAGGPHNEQFF
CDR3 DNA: TGTGCCAGCAGGACTAAAGCGGGGGGCCCCCACAATGAGCAGTTCTTC

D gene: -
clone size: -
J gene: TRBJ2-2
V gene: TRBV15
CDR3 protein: CATSGDPLGRAGELFF
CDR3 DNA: TGTGCCACCAGCGGAGATCCCCTCGGTAGGGCCGGGGAGCTGTTTTTT

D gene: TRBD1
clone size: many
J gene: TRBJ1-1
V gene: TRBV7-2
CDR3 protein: CASSLLGQVDTEAFF
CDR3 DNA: TGTGCCAGCAGCTTACTCGGACAGGTTGACACTGAAGCTTTCTTT

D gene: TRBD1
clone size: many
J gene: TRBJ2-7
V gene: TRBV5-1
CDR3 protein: CASSGQGDEQYF
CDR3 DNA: TGCGCCAGCAGTGGACAGGGCGACGAGCAGTACTTC

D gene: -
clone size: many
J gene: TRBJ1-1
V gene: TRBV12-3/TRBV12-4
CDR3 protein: CASTPGARGGEAFF
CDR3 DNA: TGTGCCAGCACCCCCGGGGCGCGGGGCGGTGAAGCTTTCTTT

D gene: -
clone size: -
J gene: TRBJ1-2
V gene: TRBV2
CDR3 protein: CASSPDLVYGYTF
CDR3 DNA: TGTGCCAGCAGCCCGGATCTGGTCTATGGCTACACCTTC

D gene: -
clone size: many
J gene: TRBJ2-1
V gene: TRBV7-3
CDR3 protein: CASSLTGRKYSYNEQFF
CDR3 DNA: TGTGCCAGCAGCTTGACAGGTCGCAAATATTCCTACAATGAGCAGTTCTTC

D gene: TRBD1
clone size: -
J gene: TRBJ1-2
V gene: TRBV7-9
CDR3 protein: CASSSGQGGYTF
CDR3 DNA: TGTGCCAGCAGCTCGGGACAGGGTGGCTACACCTTC

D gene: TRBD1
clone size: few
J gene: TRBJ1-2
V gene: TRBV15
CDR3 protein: CATSREQGTAGYTF
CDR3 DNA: TGTGCCACCAGCAGAGAACAGGGGACGGCTGGCTACACCTTC

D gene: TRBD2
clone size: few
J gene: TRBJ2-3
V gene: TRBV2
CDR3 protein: CASSYIGGRIDTQYF
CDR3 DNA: TGTGCCAGCAGTTACATAGGCGGGAGAATAGATACGCAGTATTTT

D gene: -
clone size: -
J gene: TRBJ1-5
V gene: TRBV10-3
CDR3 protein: CAISEVGGANEHF
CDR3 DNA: TGTGCCATCAGTGAGGTCGGGGGGGCAAATGAGCATTTT

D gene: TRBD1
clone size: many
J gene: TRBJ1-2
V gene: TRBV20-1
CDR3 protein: CSARKGQGEGGYTF
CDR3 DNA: TGCAGTGCCCGGAAAGGACAGGGGGAGGGGGGCTACACCTTC

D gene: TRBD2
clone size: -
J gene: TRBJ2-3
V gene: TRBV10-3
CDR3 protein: CAIRMLAGNTDTQYF
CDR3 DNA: TGTGCCATCAGGATGCTAGCGGGGAACACAGATACGCAGTATTTT

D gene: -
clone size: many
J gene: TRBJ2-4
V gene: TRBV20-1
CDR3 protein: CSAITGAKNIQYF
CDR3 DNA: TGCAGTGCGATTACAGGGGCCAAAAACATTCAGTACTTC

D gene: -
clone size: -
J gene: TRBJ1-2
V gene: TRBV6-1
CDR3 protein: CASSTYRAEGYTF
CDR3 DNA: TGTGCCAGCAGCACGTACAGGGCGGAAGGCTACACCTTC

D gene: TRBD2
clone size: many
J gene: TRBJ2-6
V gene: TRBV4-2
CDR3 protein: CASSQRLAGGSGANVLTF
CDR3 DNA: TGTGCCAGCAGCCAGAGACTAGCGGGGGGTTCTGGGGCCAACGTCCTGACTTTC

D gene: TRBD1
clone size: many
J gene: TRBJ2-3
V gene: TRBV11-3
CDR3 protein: CASSFGQGLDTQYF
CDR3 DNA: TGTGCCAGCAGCTTTGGACAGGGTCTCGACACGCAGTATTTT